This entry concerns a single TCR beta chain. Its specificity is unknown. The sample's treatment: approximately 11-day PBMC culture with coronavirus spike peptide pools or control peptides (ViraFEST assay). Antigen-specific T cell expansion with peptide pools preceded TCR sequencing in the ViraFEST approach. Scientists ran DNA taken from cultured CD4+ T cells through the Oncomine TCR Beta short-read assay for sequencing. TCRdb recomputed calls from the PCR reads with MiXCR, one row per CDR3 protein. The sample gives 9,500 to 15,000 distinct CDR3 sequences, roughly 60% of which show up once; approximately 22% is in the top ten. This sample was included in a study of vaccination and CD4 T cells after COVID-19. In the study overall: It was a median around 92 days after diagnosis, with a range of 35 to 161, that post-COVID samples were drawn.

CDR1 and CDR2 from the germline V gene are LNHDA and SQIVND (reference sequence). The V gene lost 10 bases and the J gene lost 8 bases, with 12 bases spanning the gap. CDR3 length equals 11 residues. The sample was CD4+ T cells from blood, cultured in vitro. The sequence was obtained from a human donor who had recovered from COVID-19. V gene TRBV19 combines with J gene TRBJ1-3; D might be TRBD1 (6 bases). The DNA for the CDR3 is TGTGCCACGCAACAGGGTCACACCATATATTTT. This translates into CATQQGHTIYF.